This T cell receptor (beta chain) was captured by sequencing in a study of cytomegalovirus exposure and HLA in healthy donors. The germline gives CDR1 SGHDT, CDR2 YYEEEE. V lost 6 bases, J lost 2 bases, and 12 bases lay in between. This CDR3 contains 14 residues. The PCR was carried out with 60 Vbeta primers and 13 Jbeta primers. Clones were sequenced by immunoSEQ multiplex PCR, and TCRdb holds only the in-frame ones, with some missing. The sample has some 150,000 clones; 80% are singletons. This clone was recorded a few times. The sequence was collected from a woman aged 50 to 65 in good health and CMV-seronegative. J is TRBJ1-5 and V is TRBV5-6; D not certain. Sequenced input: PBMCs. This CDR3 reads CASNFRSGNQPQHF. In DNA, the CDR3 is TGTGCCAGCAACTTCAGGTCAGGCAATCAGCCCCAGCATTTT.